This T cell receptor (beta chain) was obtained from a study of PD-1 blockade in mismatch repair-deficient tumors. The assay was immunoSEQ multiplex PCR, and TCRdb's table has in-frame clones only and misses some. The sample includes around 51,000 clones, more than 65% of them seen just once. Sequenced material: peripheral blood, taken approximately 18 weeks after starting pembrolizumab. The origin of this receptor is an adult with mismatch repair-deficient cancer.

The chain's CDR3 is CASSVGGLAYGTGELFF. The CDR3 DNA reads as TGTGCCAGCAGCGTAGGGGGGCTAGCGTATGGCACCGGGGAGCTGTTTTTT. The chain uses TRBV9 and TRBJ2-2; D might be TRBD1 or TRBD2, each matching 6 bases. V was cut by 0 bases and J by 4 bases, with 16 bases left in between. The CDR3 is 17 residues long. In germline, CDR1 is SGDLS, CDR2 YYNGEE.